A single sample gave rise to the 11 T cell receptor beta chains below, sequenced in a study of T cell responses to AZD1222 COVID-19 vaccine. Using immunoSEQ multiplex PCR, the repertoire was profiled, and TCRdb retains in-frame clones only, with some absent. Among more than 100,000 clones listed, approximately 90% were seen once. Sample: peripheral blood, taken on day 0 of AZD1222 vaccination. Receptor source: an adult in good health.

The chain combines TRBV27 with TRBJ2-7, with D perhaps being TRBD1 or TRBD2 (7 bases each). V was trimmed by 5 bases and J by 4 bases, leaving 21 bases between them. CDR3 size: 16 residues. Germline assignment: CDR1 MNHEY and CDR2 SMNVEV (reference sequence). CDR3 loop: CASSPYENRGGYEQYF. The CDR3 region has the DNA TGTGCCAGCAGTCCCTACGAGAACAGGGGAGGGTACGAGCAGTACTTC.

This chain uses TRBV6-4 with TRBJ2-3; no firm D call. Germline values: CDR1 MRHNA, CDR2 SNTAGT. The CDR3 has 14 amino acids. V lost 3 bases to trimming and J lost 2 bases, with 9 bases between them. This CDR3 reads CASSEGFATDTQYF. CDR3 DNA sequence: TGTGCCAGCAGTGAGGGGTTTGCCACAGATACGCAGTATTTT.

The V and J genes are TRBV9 and TRBJ1-1; D gene unclear. Per the germline V gene, CDR1 is SGDLS and CDR2 is YYNGEE. The CDR3 is made up of 14 amino acids. V was cut by 3 bases and J by 0 bases, with 9 bases left in between. CDR3: CASSADVLNTEAFF. CDR3 nucleotide sequence: TGTGCCAGCAGCGCTGACGTACTGAACACTGAAGCTTTCTTT.

This chain links TRBV7-2 with TRBJ1-6, with D uncertain. Trimming took 1 base from V and 7 from J, leaving 11 bases between them. The germline CDR1 and CDR2 sequences are SGHTA and FQGNSA. The CDR3 loop spans 15 amino acids. The CDR3 sequence: CASSLGTKRNSPLHF. DNA of the CDR3: TGTGCCAGCAGCTTAGGTACGAAGAGGAATTCACCCCTCCACTTT.

This clone was seen only once. The genes are TRBV28 and TRBJ1-5; TRBD1 matches at 7 bases. CDR3 size: 15 residues. The trim removed 3 bases at V and 11 bases at J, leaving 13 bases unmatched. Germline V gene lookup returns CDR1 MDHEN and CDR2 SYDVKM. The CDR3 DNA sequence: TGTGCCAGCAGTTTGTATACAGGGGCGGGCGTGACCCAGCATTTT. It yields the protein CASSLYTGAGVTQHF.

This clone was counted once. The chain is built from TRBV9 and TRBJ2-1; D gene unclear. The CDR3 extends over 14 amino acids. Germline CDR1 SGDLS, CDR2 YYNGEE. Deletions cut 0 bases from V and 7 bases from J, with 11 bases between. This CDR3 is CASSVGVGWNEQFF. The CDR3 coding sequence is TGTGCCAGCAGCGTAGGGGTGGGATGGAATGAGCAGTTCTTC.

The rearrangement joins TRBV7-8 to TRBJ2-2; the D gene could be TRBD1 or TRBD2 (5 bases each). This CDR3 comprises 17 residues. The V end lost 0 bases, the J end lost 6 bases, and 17 bases lay between the germline ends. CDR1 and CDR2 from the germline V gene are SGHVS and FQNEAQ. CDR3 nucleotides: TGTGCCAGCAGCTTAGCGCGCACCGGGGCTCAGCCCGGGGAGCTGTTTTTT. Amino acids: CASSLARTGAQPGELFF.

The chain recombines TRBV2 with TRBJ1-4; D is uncertain. Trimming took off 4 bases at V and 7 bases at J, with 10 bases between the two ends. Germline V lookup: CDR1 SNHLY, CDR2 FYNNEI. The CDR3 length is 13 residues. The CDR3 DNA reads TGTGCCAGCAGTGTCATCAGGAGTGAAAAACTGTTTTTT. This sequence encodes CASSVIRSEKLFF.

CDR3: CASSLVDRYEQYF. The CDR3 bases are TGCGCCAGCAGCTTGGTAGACAGATACGAGCAGTACTTC. The chain has TRBV5-1 and TRBJ2-7; a possible D gene is TRBD1 (5 bases). There are 13 residues in the CDR3. Trimming took 0 bases from V and 4 from J, leaving 8 bases between them. Looked up from germline, CDR1 is SGHRS and CDR2 is YFSETQ.

This sequence joins TRBV7-8 and TRBJ2-7; 9 nucleotides line up with TRBD1. Germline CDR1 reads SGHVS; CDR2 reads FQNEAQ. V lost 6 bases to trimming and J lost 2 bases; unmatched junction nucleotides: 11. This CDR3 is built from 16 residues. As DNA, the CDR3 is TGTGCCAGCAGGATTCATGACAGGGGGTTAGCCTACGAGCAGTACTTC. Protein sequence: CASRIHDRGLAYEQYF. Drawing the rest from reference TRBV7-8 and TRBJ2-7, the complete variable domain is GAGVSQSPRYKVAKRGQDVALRCDPISGHVSLFWYQQALGQGPEFLTYFQNEAQLDKSGLPSDRFFAERPEGSVSTLKIQRTQQEDSAVYLCASRIHDRGLAYEQYFGPGTRLTVT.

V usage is TRBV5-5 and J usage is TRBJ2-5; TRBD2 matches 12 bases. Germline CDR1 reads SGHKS; CDR2 reads YYEKEE (reference sequence). This CDR3 comprises 14 residues. With 5 bases clipped from V and 3 bases from J, the junction kept 2 bases outside the gene matches. Written as DNA, the CDR3 is TGTGCCAGCAGTCGACTAGCGGGGGAAGAGACCCAGTACTTC. Residues: CASSRLAGEETQYF.